This T cell receptor (beta chain) was recovered during a study of metastatic and nonmetastatic thyroid tumors. Germline V lookup: CDR1 SEHNR, CDR2 FQNEAQ (reference sequence). The V and J ends lost 8 bases and 3 bases respectively, with 19 bases between them. This CDR3 region has 15 residues. TCRdb re-called the PCR reads via MiXCR. The table includes approximately 41,000 clones, 25% to 30% detected once. Not a single patient had been given any form of treatment at any point before undergoing thyroid surgery. The chain has TRBV7-9 and TRBJ1-2; no reliable D call. This TCR was recovered from a male donor with papillary thyroid cancer or a benign thyroid nodule (not recorded which). Some clones in this sample may be carry-over from other donors' samples. Source material: blood. CDR3 residues: CASSPYMAGYYGYTF. The DNA for the CDR3 is TGTGCCAGCTCCCCATACATGGCCGGCTACTATGGCTACACCTTC.